This T cell receptor beta chain appears in the sequencing data of a study of blood T cell repertoires in COVID-19. Study processing details: Reference gene primers were amplified, and this amplification served to estimate nucleated cell counts. Using immunoSEQ multiplex PCR, the repertoire was profiled, and TCRdb retains in-frame clones only, with some absent. V and J calls and clone size are given by that table; D and trimming were obtained from the DNA. The table records some 150,000 clones, 85% of them present only once. CDR1 and CDR2 (germline): MDHEN, SYDVKM. The germline V and J ends were trimmed by 4 bases and 1 base, with 10 bases remaining between them. The CDR3 length is 14 residues.

The V and J genes are TRBV28 and TRBJ1-1; D may be TRBD1 (5 bases). The sample comprised peripheral blood. The source of this sequence is a man in his forties with acute or convalescent COVID-19. This CDR3 reads CASSYIQGNTEAFF. The CDR3 DNA reads TGTGCCAGCAGTTATATCCAGGGGAACACTGAAGCTTTCTTT.